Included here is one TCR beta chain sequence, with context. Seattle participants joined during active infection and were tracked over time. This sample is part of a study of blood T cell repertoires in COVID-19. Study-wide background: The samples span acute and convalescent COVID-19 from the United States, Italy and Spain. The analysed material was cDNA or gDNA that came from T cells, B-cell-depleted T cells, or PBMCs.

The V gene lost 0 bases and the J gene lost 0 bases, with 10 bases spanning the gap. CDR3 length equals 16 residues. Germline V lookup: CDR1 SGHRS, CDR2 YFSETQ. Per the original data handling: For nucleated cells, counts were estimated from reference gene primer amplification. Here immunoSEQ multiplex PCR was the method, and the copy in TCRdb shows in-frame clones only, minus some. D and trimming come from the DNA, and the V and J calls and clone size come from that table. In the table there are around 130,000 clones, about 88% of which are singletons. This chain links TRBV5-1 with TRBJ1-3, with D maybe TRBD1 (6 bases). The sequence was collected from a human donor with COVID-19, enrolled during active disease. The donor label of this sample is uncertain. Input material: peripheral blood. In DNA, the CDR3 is TGCGCCAGCAGCTTGGCCAGGGGCCTCTCTGGAAACACCATATATTTT. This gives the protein CASSLARGLSGNTIYF.